Listed below are T cell receptor beta chains from one sample, sequenced in a study of cytomegalovirus exposure and HLA in healthy donors. Assay: immunoSEQ multiplex PCR; the TCRdb copy retains only in-frame clones and omits some. The sample carries 180,000 or so clones, around 80% recorded once. The sample was PBMCs. The receptors come from a girl aged 10 to 17 in good health and CMV-seropositive. Both conserved end residues are part of each CDR3. Each record gives: D gene, J gene, clone size, V gene, CDR3 length, CDR3 DNA, CDR3 protein. A D gene is named only where the DNA matches it firmly. Clone size is given for some rows only: seen once, a few or many times, or a class if the clone is expanded.

TRBD1	TRBJ2-4	few	TRBV7-2	15	TGTGCCAGCAGCTGGGACAGGGGCGCTCCGAACATTCAGTACTTC	CASSWDRGAPNIQYF
NA	TRBJ2-3	NA	TRBV11-2	14	TGTGCCAGCAGCTTAGTCCGGGGCACAGATACGCAGTATTTT	CASSLVRGTDTQYF
NA	TRBJ2-7	NA	TRBV4-3	16	TGCGCCAGCAGCCAAGGGTCCAGCGGAGATATCGGGGAGCAGTACTTC	CASSQGSSGDIGEQYF
TRBD2	TRBJ2-1	NA	TRBV5-1	17	TGCGCCAGCAGCCCCCATAGCGGGATAGGGTCCTACAATGAGCAGTTCTTC	CASSPHSGIGSYNEQFF
NA	TRBJ1-1	few	TRBV6-1	15	TGTGCCAGCAGCGTGAGGGCAAGGGAGAACACTGAAGCTTTCTTT	CASSVRARENTEAFF
NA	TRBJ2-3	few	TRBV7-2	13	TGTGCCAGCAGCCCGAGCTTCACAGATACGCAGTATTTT	CASSPSFTDTQYF
TRBD2	TRBJ2-7	NA	TRBV7-9	15	TGTGCCAGCAGCTTAATCCGGGAGGGCCCCTACGAGCAGTACTTC	CASSLIREGPYEQYF
TRBD1	TRBJ2-7	NA	TRBV7-2	13	TGTGCCACCGGGGAGGGACAGGGAGGCGAGCAGTACTTC	CATGEGQGGEQYF
NA	TRBJ1-5	NA	TRBV10-3	13	TGTGCCATCAGTGAGTCCCGTAATCAGCCCCAGCATTTT	CAISESRNQPQHF
TRBD2	TRBJ2-1	few	TRBV11-2	18	TGTGCCAGCAGCTTAGGAACTAGCGGGAGGGCCAAGATTGGTGAGCAGTTCTTC	CASSLGTSGRAKIGEQFF
NA	TRBJ2-7	NA	TRBV5-1	14	TGCGCCAGCAGTTACAGGACCTCGGTCTACGAGCAGTACTTC	CASSYRTSVYEQYF
NA	TRBJ1-5	once	TRBV27	16	TGTGCCAGCAGTCCCGGGATCCAAGGGAGCAATCAGCCCCAGCATTTT	CASSPGIQGSNQPQHF
NA	TRBJ2-7	NA	TRBV7-2	14	TGTGCCAGCAGCTTAGGCAGTCCTAGTACCGAGCAGTACTTC	CASSLGSPSTEQYF
NA	TRBJ1-1	NA	TRBV7-8	15	TGTGCCAGCAGCTTATACGAGGGCGAGGGCACTGAAGCTTTCTTT	CASSLYEGEGTEAFF
TRBD1	TRBJ1-2	NA	TRBV27	14	TGTGCCAGCAGTTTAGACAGGGCTAACTATGGCTACACCTTC	CASSLDRANYGYTF
NA	TRBJ2-3	few	TRBV7-9	12	TGTGCCAGCAGCCCGACAGCTAATACGCAGTATTTT	CASSPTANTQYF
NA	TRBJ2-1	NA	TRBV29-1	14	TGCAGCGTTGAAGGCCCGACTAGGAACAATGAGCAGTTCTTC	CSVEGPTRNNEQFF
TRBD1	TRBJ1-1	NA	TRBV18	15	TGTGCCAGCTCATCGAGTGCGCAGGGGGGCGGTGAAGCTTTCTTT	CASSSSAQGGGEAFF
TRBD1	TRBJ1-1	NA	TRBV5-1	16	TGCGCCAGCAGCTTACAGGGGGCCTCTTCGAACACTGAAGCTTTCTTT	CASSLQGASSNTEAFF
TRBD2	TRBJ2-7	NA	TRBV6-5	14	TGTGCCAGCAGTTACGGGGCTAGCGGGCGGGAGCAGTACTTC	CASSYGASGREQYF
NA	TRBJ2-7	NA	TRBV11-2	14	TGTGCCAGCAGCCCATTAAACTTATTCTACGAGCAGTACTTC	CASSPLNLFYEQYF
TRBD2	TRBJ2-3	NA	TRBV19	13	TGTGCCAGTAGTATAATAGCGGGAGATACGCAGTATTTT	CASSIIAGDTQYF
TRBD1	TRBJ2-5	NA	TRBV6-6	15	TGTGCCAGCAGTTACGACAGGGGGCACCAAGAGACCCAGTACTTC	CASSYDRGHQETQYF
NA	TRBJ1-1	NA	TRBV7-9	15	TGTGCCAGCAGCTTCGCTCTTGGCAGAAACACTGAAGCTTTCTTT	CASSFALGRNTEAFF
TRBD2	TRBJ2-1	NA	TRBV5-4	17	TGTGCCAGCAGCCCTCCCGGACTAGCGGTCTCCTACAATGAGCAGTTCTTC	CASSPPGLAVSYNEQFF
NA	TRBJ1-1	NA	TRBV6-6	13	TGTGCCAGCAGTTATGGACAGAGTACTGAAGCTTTCTTT	CASSYGQSTEAFF
TRBD1	TRBJ1-4	NA	TRBV6-1	14	TGTGCCAGCAGTTCCGGGACAGGTAGCGAAAAACTGTTTTTT	CASSSGTGSEKLFF
TRBD1	TRBJ1-2	NA	TRBV10-1	15	TGCGCCAGCAGTGGTGGGACAGGGCCGGACTATGGCTACACCTTC	CASSGGTGPDYGYTF
NA	TRBJ2-3	NA	TRBV20-1	11	TGCAGTGCTCGTAGTTTAGATACGCAGTATTTT	CSARSLDTQYF
TRBD2	TRBJ2-5	NA	TRBV5-1	13	TGCGCCAGCCGGACGGGGGGCCAAGAGACCCAGTACTTC	CASRTGGQETQYF
NA	TRBJ2-7	NA	TRBV6-5	13	TGTGCCAGCCGTGGCAGGGGCTGGGGCGAGCAGTACTTC	CASRGRGWGEQYF
NA	TRBJ2-7	few	TRBV20-1	11	TGCAGTGCTAGGGGAGTTTTCGAGCAGTACTTC	CSARGVFEQYF
NA	TRBJ2-1	NA	TRBV4-1	16	TGCGCCAGCAGCCAAGATTTGAGGGCCTCCTACAATGAGCAGTTCTTC	CASSQDLRASYNEQFF
NA	TRBJ1-2	NA	TRBV18	15	TGTGCCAGCTCACCACCGAGGACAGATAACTATGGCTACACCTTC	CASSPPRTDNYGYTF
TRBD1	TRBJ1-5	NA	TRBV30	15	TGTGCCTGGAGTCTTGGGACAGGTTGGAATCAGCCCCAGCATTTT	CAWSLGTGWNQPQHF
NA	TRBJ2-6	NA	TRBV6-1	15	TGTGCCAGCAGTGGAGGGGAGGCTGGGGCCAACGTCCTGACTTTC	CASSGGEAGANVLTF
TRBD1	TRBJ1-5	NA	TRBV19	13	TGTGCCAGTATGAGGGACAGAAATCAGCCCCAGCATTTT	CASMRDRNQPQHF
NA	TRBJ2-1	NA	TRBV5-6	11	TGTGCCAGCGAGTATTACAATGAGCAGTTCTTC	CASEYYNEQFF
NA	TRBJ2-3	NA	TRBV15	13	TGTGCCACCAGCAGGACTGGCACAGATACGCAGTATTTT	CATSRTGTDTQYF
NA	TRBJ1-4	NA	TRBV7-9	16	TGTGCCAGCAGCTCAGGGAGGGTCCGGGACAATGAAAAACTGTTTTTT	CASSSGRVRDNEKLFF